The 6 T cell receptor beta chains listed next were all sequenced from one sample in a study of T cell responses to AZD1222 COVID-19 vaccine. Produced via immunoSEQ multiplex PCR; TCRdb's table is partial and in-frame only. The sample lists about 120,000 clones; 75% to 90% were seen once. Sample: peripheral blood, taken 28 days after the second AZD1222 dose. These receptors were collected from an adult who received the AZD1222 COVID-19 vaccine.

This rearrangement joins TRBV9 to TRBJ2-1; 8 nucleotides align to TRBD2. CDR1 is SGDLS and CDR2 is YYNGEE in the germline V gene. V dropped 7 bases and J dropped 8; count of bases not matched to a gene: 11. This CDR3 has 14 residues. The CDR3 sequence is CASRPAGAFYEQFF. DNA of the CDR3: TGTGCCAGCCGCCCAGCGGGGGCTTTCTATGAGCAGTTCTTC.

V gene TRBV4-3 combines with J gene TRBJ2-7; TRBD2 aligns across 11 bases. Trimming cost V 2 bases and J 3 bases; bases outside gene matches: 3. This CDR3 comprises 15 residues. Per germline, CDR1 LGHNA and CDR2 YSLEER. CDR3 in DNA: TGCGCCAGCAGCCAACAGACTAGCGGGGTCTACGAGCAGTACTTC. Residues: CASSQQTSGVYEQYF.

The rearrangement joins TRBV14 to TRBJ2-7; 9 bases fit TRBD1. Trimming cost V 5 bases and J 5 bases; bases outside gene matches: 10. The CDR3 has 15 amino acids. Germline V gene sequence: CDR1 SGHDN, CDR2 FVKESK. CDR3: CASSKRQGVLHEQYF. The CDR3, as DNA: TGTGCCAGCAGCAAGAGACAGGGGGTCCTCCACGAGCAGTACTTC.

This chain connects TRBV7-6 to TRBJ1-3; D unresolved. Germline CDR1 SGHVS, CDR2 FNYEAQ. There are 12 residues in the CDR3. Deletions cut 4 bases from V and 0 bases from J, with 1 base between. The CDR3 sequence: CASSYSGNTIYF. For the CDR3, the DNA is TGTGCCAGCAGCTACTCTGGAAACACCATATATTTT.

Here the CDR3 reads CASSIDTGHQPQHF. DNA of the CDR3: TGTGCCAGTAGTATAGATACAGGGCATCAGCCCCAGCATTTT. J is TRBJ1-5 and V is TRBV19; weak D call: TRBD1 (6 bases). This CDR3 has 14 residues. The germline V gene has CDR1 LNHDA and CDR2 SQIVND (reference sequence). The V end was cut by 0 bases, the J end by 5 bases, with 8 bases between.

The V gene is TRBV6-2 or TRBV6-3, the J gene TRBJ2-6; 10 bases are a match to TRBD1. The CDR3 totals 18 residues. Germline lookup yields CDR1 MNHEY and CDR2 SVGEGT. V lost 2 bases, J lost 1 base, and 5 bases stayed unmatched. CDR3 protein: CASSYVPGQGSGANVLTF. DNA of the CDR3: TGTGCCAGCAGTTACGTCCCGGGACAGGGGTCTGGGGCCAACGTCCTGACTTTC.